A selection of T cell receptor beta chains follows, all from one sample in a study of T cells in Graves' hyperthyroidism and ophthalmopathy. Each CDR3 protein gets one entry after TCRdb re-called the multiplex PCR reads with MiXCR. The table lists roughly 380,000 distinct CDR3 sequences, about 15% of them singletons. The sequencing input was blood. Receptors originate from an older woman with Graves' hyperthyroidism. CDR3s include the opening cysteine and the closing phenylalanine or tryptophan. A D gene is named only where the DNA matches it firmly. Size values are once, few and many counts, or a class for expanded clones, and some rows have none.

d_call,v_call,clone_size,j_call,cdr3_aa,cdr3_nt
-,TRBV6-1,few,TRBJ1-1,CASSYFRQGEAFF,TGTGCCAGCAGTTATTTTCGCCAGGGTGAAGCTTTCTTT
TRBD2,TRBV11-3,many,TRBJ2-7,CASSWGGRASEQYF,TGTGCCAGCAGCTGGGGCGGGAGGGCCTCCGAGCAGTACTTC
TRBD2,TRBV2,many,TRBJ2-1,CASSERASGRPYNEQFF,TGTGCCAGCAGTGAGAGGGCTAGCGGGAGGCCCTACAATGAGCAGTTCTTC
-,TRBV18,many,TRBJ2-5,CASSRDSRNQETQYF,TGTGCCAGCTCCCGGGACTCCCGGAACCAAGAGACCCAGTACTTC
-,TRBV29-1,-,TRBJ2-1,CSVDKYNEQFF,TGCAGCGTTGATAAATACAATGAGCAGTTCTTC
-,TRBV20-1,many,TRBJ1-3,CSAPIQAVGTIYF,TGCAGTGCCCCGATACAGGCTGTGGGCACCATATATTTT
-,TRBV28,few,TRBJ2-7,CATLGQSYEQYF,TGTGCCACCCTAGGACAGAGCTACGAGCAGTACTTC
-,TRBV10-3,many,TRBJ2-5,CAISEKQSGETQYF,TGTGCCATCAGTGAGAAGCAGTCGGGGGAGACCCAGTACTTC
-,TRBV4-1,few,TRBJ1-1,CASSQVNRATEAFF,TGCGCCAGCAGCCAAGTAAACAGAGCCACTGAAGCTTTCTTT
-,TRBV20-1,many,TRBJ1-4,CSAIFGTNEKLFF,TGCAGTGCTATATTCGGAACTAATGAAAAACTGTTTTTT
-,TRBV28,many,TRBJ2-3,CASSLYRNRYTDTQYF,TGTGCCAGCAGTTTATATAGGAACAGATACACAGATACGCAGTATTTT
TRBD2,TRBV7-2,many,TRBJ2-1,CASSPTPGLAGGQFF,TGTGCCAGCAGCCCCACCCCAGGACTAGCGGGAGGGCAGTTCTTC
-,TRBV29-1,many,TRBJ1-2,CSVDSPTGSYGYTF,TGCAGCGTTGACTCACCCACAGGGAGCTATGGCTACACCTTC
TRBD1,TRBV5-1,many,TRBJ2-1,CASSLRDRGLNEQFF,TGCGCCAGCAGCCTCCGGGACAGGGGGCTCAATGAGCAGTTCTTC
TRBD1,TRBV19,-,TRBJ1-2,CASSVGTGYSYGYTF,TGTGCCAGTAGTGTTGGGACAGGCTACTCCTATGGCTACACCTTC